This is a list of T cell receptor beta chains from one sample in a study of T cell changes during pregnancy in multiple sclerosis. Method: immunoSEQ multiplex PCR; TCRdb's copy keeps in-frame clones and lacks some. The sample carries fewer than 15,000 clones, roughly 86% recorded once. Sequences were derived from CD8+ T cells from peripheral blood mononuclear cells, sampled in the first trimester of pregnancy. All receptors derive from a female donor with multiple sclerosis, enrolled in a pregnancy study. CDR3s include the opening cysteine and the closing phenylalanine or tryptophan. The order of the fields is clone size, J gene, V gene, D gene, CDR3 protein, CDR3 DNA. D genes are given only for firm matches. The size of a clone is reported for some rows only, either as once, few or many, or as a class for expanded clones.

clone_size: NA
j_call: TRBJ1-5
v_call: TRBV7-8
d_call: NA
cdr3_aa: CASSLGRGPDQPQHF
cdr3_nt: TGTGCCAGCAGCTTAGGGCGGGGGCCGGATCAGCCCCAGCATTTT

clone_size: NA
j_call: TRBJ1-1
v_call: TRBV25-1
d_call: NA
cdr3_aa: CASRLGGTEAFF
cdr3_nt: TGTGCGTCTCGCCTAGGAGGGACTGAAGCTTTCTTT

clone_size: once
j_call: TRBJ1-5
v_call: TRBV19
d_call: NA
cdr3_aa: CASSENTENQPQHF
cdr3_nt: TGTGCCAGTAGTGAGAATACAGAGAATCAGCCCCAGCATTTT

clone_size: NA
j_call: TRBJ1-5
v_call: TRBV19
d_call: NA
cdr3_aa: CASSRTPYSNQPQHF
cdr3_nt: TGTGCCAGTAGTCGGACACCGTATAGCAATCAGCCCCAGCATTTT

clone_size: NA
j_call: TRBJ1-2
v_call: TRBV4-3
d_call: NA
cdr3_aa: CASSQEGQEGWDGYTF
cdr3_nt: TGCGCCAGCAGCCAAGAGGGTCAGGAGGGTTGGGATGGCTACACCTTC

clone_size: few
j_call: TRBJ2-5
v_call: TRBV18
d_call: TRBD2
cdr3_aa: CASSPPNWGGTQYF
cdr3_nt: TGTGCCAGCTCACCACCCAACTGGGGGGGGACCCAGTACTTC

clone_size: NA
j_call: TRBJ2-1
v_call: TRBV4-1
d_call: TRBD2
cdr3_aa: CASSHAGGNEQFF
cdr3_nt: TGCGCCAGCAGCCACGCCGGGGGGAATGAGCAGTTCTTC

clone_size: NA
j_call: TRBJ1-6
v_call: TRBV11-2
d_call: NA
cdr3_aa: CASSPIGTRVYNSPLHF
cdr3_nt: TGTGCCAGCAGCCCCATCGGGACACGCGTTTATAATTCACCCCTCCACTTT

clone_size: NA
j_call: TRBJ1-2
v_call: TRBV4-1
d_call: TRBD1
cdr3_aa: CASSRTGQGLIYGYTF
cdr3_nt: TGCGCCAGCAGCCGGACCGGACAGGGATTAATCTATGGCTACACCTTC

clone_size: NA
j_call: TRBJ1-2
v_call: TRBV6-6
d_call: TRBD1
cdr3_aa: CASSYTLTGDIYGYTF
cdr3_nt: TGTGCCAGCAGTTACACTCTGACAGGGGATATCTATGGCTACACCTTC

clone_size: NA
j_call: TRBJ1-5
v_call: TRBV28
d_call: NA
cdr3_aa: CASSLYSGLNQPQHF
cdr3_nt: TGTGCCAGCAGTTTATATTCTGGACTCAATCAGCCCCAGCATTTT

clone_size: NA
j_call: TRBJ1-2
v_call: TRBV27
d_call: NA
cdr3_aa: CASSSEGSYYGYTF
cdr3_nt: TGTGCCAGCAGTTCAGAGGGTTCTTACTATGGCTACACCTTC

clone_size: NA
j_call: TRBJ2-7
v_call: TRBV7-9
d_call: NA
cdr3_aa: CASSLGPDTLYF
cdr3_nt: TGTGCCAGCAGCTTAGGGCCGGACACCTTGTACTTC

clone_size: once
j_call: TRBJ2-7
v_call: TRBV7-8
d_call: NA
cdr3_aa: CASSFFWDNEQYF
cdr3_nt: TGTGCCAGCAGCTTTTTTTGGGACAACGAGCAGTACTTC

clone_size: NA
j_call: TRBJ2-6
v_call: TRBV6-1
d_call: NA
cdr3_aa: CASSVLDSSGANVLTF
cdr3_nt: TGTGCCAGCAGTGTCCTGGACAGTTCTGGGGCCAACGTCCTGACTTTC

clone_size: NA
j_call: TRBJ1-4
v_call: TRBV6-1
d_call: NA
cdr3_aa: CASRAGNEKLFF
cdr3_nt: TGTGCCAGCCGAGCAGGGAATGAAAAACTGTTTTTT

clone_size: NA
j_call: TRBJ1-2
v_call: TRBV7-9
d_call: TRBD1
cdr3_aa: CASSFLRTGGPYGYTF
cdr3_nt: TGTGCCAGCAGCTTCCTCCGGACAGGCGGGCCCTATGGCTACACCTTC

clone_size: NA
j_call: TRBJ1-1
v_call: TRBV9
d_call: NA
cdr3_aa: CASSVGALNTEAFF
cdr3_nt: TGTGCCAGCAGCGTAGGGGCTTTGAACACTGAAGCTTTCTTT

clone_size: NA
j_call: TRBJ2-6
v_call: TRBV27
d_call: NA
cdr3_aa: CASSPLDSLSGANVLTF
cdr3_nt: TGTGCCAGCAGTCCCTTGGACAGCCTCTCTGGGGCCAACGTCCTGACTTTC

clone_size: once
j_call: TRBJ1-5
v_call: TRBV5-6
d_call: NA
cdr3_aa: CASSLKAGGLNQPQHF
cdr3_nt: TGTGCCAGCAGCTTGAAAGCAGGAGGCCTTAATCAGCCCCAGCATTTT

clone_size: NA
j_call: TRBJ1-1
v_call: TRBV4-1
d_call: NA
cdr3_aa: CASSQERSTEAFF
cdr3_nt: TGCGCCAGCAGCCAAGAGCGGAGCACTGAAGCTTTCTTT

clone_size: NA
j_call: TRBJ1-6
v_call: TRBV23-1
d_call: TRBD1
cdr3_aa: CASSQSRDRTAPLHF
cdr3_nt: TGCGCCAGCAGTCAATCCCGGGACAGGACCGCACCCCTCCACTTT

clone_size: NA
j_call: TRBJ1-2
v_call: TRBV12-5
d_call: TRBD1
cdr3_aa: CASGNWGQTGLYGYTF
cdr3_nt: TGTGCTAGTGGGAACTGGGGACAGACGGGACTCTATGGCTACACCTTC

clone_size: NA
j_call: TRBJ1-2
v_call: TRBV9
d_call: TRBD1
cdr3_aa: CASSLRTGEFDGYTF
cdr3_nt: TGTGCCAGCAGCCTACGAACAGGGGAGTTTGATGGCTACACCTTC

clone_size: NA
j_call: TRBJ2-7
v_call: TRBV4-1
d_call: NA
cdr3_aa: CASSQADSPSYEQYF
cdr3_nt: TGCGCCAGCAGCCAAGCGGACAGCCCGTCCTACGAGCAGTACTTC

clone_size: NA
j_call: TRBJ1-2
v_call: TRBV9
d_call: TRBD1
cdr3_aa: CASSVQQGVDGYTF
cdr3_nt: TGTGCCAGCAGCGTACAACAGGGGGTGGATGGCTACACCTTC

clone_size: NA
j_call: TRBJ2-5
v_call: TRBV10-3
d_call: NA
cdr3_aa: CAISEEVGGPLETQYF
cdr3_nt: TGTGCCATCAGTGAAGAAGTCGGGGGGCCCTTGGAGACCCAGTACTTC

clone_size: NA
j_call: TRBJ2-3
v_call: TRBV6-4
d_call: TRBD2
cdr3_aa: CASSDSTSGGASTQYF
cdr3_nt: TGTGCCAGCAGTGACTCTACTAGCGGGGGGGCCAGTACGCAGTATTTT

clone_size: NA
j_call: TRBJ1-4
v_call: TRBV6-1
d_call: TRBD1
cdr3_aa: CASSEPDRVEKLFF
cdr3_nt: TGTGCCAGCAGTGAACCCGACAGGGTTGAAAAACTGTTTTTT

clone_size: NA
j_call: TRBJ2-7
v_call: TRBV7-9
d_call: TRBD2
cdr3_aa: CASSLAWIAGAPDEQYF
cdr3_nt: TGTGCCAGCAGCTTAGCGTGGATAGCGGGGGCCCCCGACGAGCAGTACTTC

clone_size: once
j_call: TRBJ2-7
v_call: TRBV9
d_call: TRBD1
cdr3_aa: CASSLSPGQSSYEQYF
cdr3_nt: TGTGCCAGCAGCCTCTCGCCGGGACAGAGTTCCTACGAGCAGTACTTC

clone_size: NA
j_call: TRBJ2-1
v_call: TRBV7-2
d_call: TRBD2
cdr3_aa: CASSFGPPGGEQFF
cdr3_nt: TGTGCCAGCAGCTTCGGACCGCCGGGGGGAGAGCAGTTCTTC

clone_size: NA
j_call: TRBJ2-5
v_call: TRBV15
d_call: TRBD2
cdr3_aa: CATSRVGLATETQYF
cdr3_nt: TGTGCCACCAGCAGAGTAGGACTAGCGACGGAGACCCAGTACTTC

clone_size: NA
j_call: TRBJ2-1
v_call: TRBV5-6
d_call: TRBD1
cdr3_aa: CASSRPHRGLPDEQFF
cdr3_nt: TGTGCCAGCAGCCGCCCACACAGGGGGCTGCCCGATGAGCAGTTCTTC

clone_size: NA
j_call: TRBJ2-5
v_call: TRBV5-4
d_call: NA
cdr3_aa: CASSLDFEETQYF
cdr3_nt: TGTGCCAGCAGCTTGGACTTTGAGGAGACCCAGTACTTC

clone_size: NA
j_call: TRBJ1-5
v_call: TRBV30
d_call: TRBD1
cdr3_aa: CAWSRYRGPGQPQHF
cdr3_nt: TGTGCCTGGAGTAGGTACAGGGGGCCAGGTCAGCCCCAGCATTTT

clone_size: NA
j_call: TRBJ2-7
v_call: TRBV7-2
d_call: TRBD2
cdr3_aa: CASSSTSGGTYEQYF
cdr3_nt: TGTGCCAGCAGCTCAACTAGCGGGGGTACCTACGAGCAGTACTTC

clone_size: NA
j_call: TRBJ1-2
v_call: TRBV29-1
d_call: NA
cdr3_aa: CSVEGPLSHAHYGYTF
cdr3_nt: TGCAGCGTTGAGGGGCCCTTGAGCCACGCACACTATGGCTACACCTTC

clone_size: NA
j_call: TRBJ2-3
v_call: TRBV5-6
d_call: TRBD2
cdr3_aa: CASSSSGGAGDTQYF
cdr3_nt: TGTGCCAGCAGCTCGAGCGGGGGGGCCGGGGATACGCAGTATTTT

clone_size: NA
j_call: TRBJ1-1
v_call: TRBV5-1
d_call: TRBD1
cdr3_aa: CASSQGDGDVGEAFF
cdr3_nt: TGCGCCAGCAGCCAGGGGGATGGGGATGTTGGGGAGGCTTTCTTT